Sequencing of this TCR beta chain was carried out in a study of shared clonotypes between healthy human individuals. About the study: The donor group consisted of a couple of women and a few men, aged 18 to 49.

This CDR3 is built from 12 residues. Trimming took off 11 bases at V and 9 bases at J, with 14 bases between the two ends. TCRdb's copy holds only in-frame clones and misses some; the assay was immunoSEQ multiplex PCR. Here the sample spans approximately 2,000,000 clones, just under 95% being singletons. Terminally differentiated effector memory CD45RA+ cells were excluded from the naive CD8 cells, which were CD45RO-negative and positively selected for CCR7. The gene calls are TRBV6-7 and TRBJ2-6; D remains ambiguous. TRBV6-7 carries the ORF label, with uncertain function. The receptor was derived from a man between 18 and 35 years old in good health. Some clones in this sample may be carry-over from other donors' samples. The specimen sequenced was naive CD8+ T cells from PBMCs. For the CDR3, the DNA is TGTGCCGGGCTTAGTGGGCACAACGTCCTGACTTTC. This sequence encodes CAGLSGHNVLTF.